This entry concerns a single T cell receptor (beta chain). Its antigen is unidentified. Isolated RNA was reverse transcribed in full, so expressed TCRB transcripts were sequenced. Here immunoSEQ multiplex PCR was the method, and the copy in TCRdb shows in-frame clones only, minus some. The sample has more than 550,000 clones; more than 12% are singletons. The data are from a study of beta chain features in type 1 diabetes. Study context: Fewer than 140,000,000 sorted cells were examined across all samples. Study-level results: People with Type 1 diabetes carried modestly yet significantly shorter TCRB CDR3s in all four CD4+ subsets.

V was pared by 5 bases and J by 7 bases, with 11 bases of the junction left unmatched. CDR1 and CDR2 (germline): MNHEY, SMNVEV (reference sequence). This CDR3 region has 15 residues. The sequencing sample was made of naive CD4+ T cells from blood. The rearrangement links TRBV27 to TRBJ1-3, with 7 bases fitting TRBD1. The TCR was taken from a man between 18 and 35 years old with type 1 diabetes. The DNA for the CDR3 is TGTGCCAGCAGTCTCCGGGACAGTCGAAGCAACACCATATATTTT. It codes for CASSLRDSRSNTIYF.